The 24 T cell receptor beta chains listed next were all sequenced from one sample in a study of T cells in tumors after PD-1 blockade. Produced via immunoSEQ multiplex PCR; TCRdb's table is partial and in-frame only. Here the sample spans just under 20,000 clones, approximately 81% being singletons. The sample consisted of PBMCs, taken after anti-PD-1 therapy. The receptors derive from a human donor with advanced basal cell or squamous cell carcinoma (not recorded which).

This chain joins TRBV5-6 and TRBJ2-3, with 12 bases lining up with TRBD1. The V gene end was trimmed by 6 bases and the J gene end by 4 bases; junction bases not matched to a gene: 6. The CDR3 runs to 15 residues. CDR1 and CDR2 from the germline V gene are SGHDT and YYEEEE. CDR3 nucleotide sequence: TGTGCCAGCATTCCGGGACAGGGGGCATCAGATACGCAGTATTTT. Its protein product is CASIPGQGASDTQYF. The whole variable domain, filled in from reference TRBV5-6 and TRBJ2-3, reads DAGVTQSPTHLIKTRGQQVTLRCSPKSGHDTVSWYQQALGQGPQFIFQYYEEEERQRGNFPDRFSGHQFPNYSSELNVNALLLGDSALYLCASIPGQGASDTQYFGPGTRLTVL.

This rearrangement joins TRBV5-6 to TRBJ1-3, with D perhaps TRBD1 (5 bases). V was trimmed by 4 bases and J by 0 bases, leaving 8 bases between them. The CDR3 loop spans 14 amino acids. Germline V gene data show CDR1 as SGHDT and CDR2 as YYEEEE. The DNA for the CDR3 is TGTGCCAGCAGCCCTAGGGGCTCTGGAAACACCATATATTTT. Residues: CASSPRGSGNTIYF. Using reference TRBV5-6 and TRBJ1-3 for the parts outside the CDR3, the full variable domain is DAGVTQSPTHLIKTRGQQVTLRCSPKSGHDTVSWYQQALGQGPQFIFQYYEEEERQRGNFPDRFSGHQFPNYSSELNVNALLLGDSALYLCASSPRGSGNTIYFGEGSWLTVV.

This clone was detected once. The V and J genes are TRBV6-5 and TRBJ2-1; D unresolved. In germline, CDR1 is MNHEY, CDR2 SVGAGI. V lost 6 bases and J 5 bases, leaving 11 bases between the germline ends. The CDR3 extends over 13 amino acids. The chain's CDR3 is CASRRWENNEQFF. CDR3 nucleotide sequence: TGTGCCAGCAGAAGGTGGGAAAACAATGAGCAGTTCTTC.

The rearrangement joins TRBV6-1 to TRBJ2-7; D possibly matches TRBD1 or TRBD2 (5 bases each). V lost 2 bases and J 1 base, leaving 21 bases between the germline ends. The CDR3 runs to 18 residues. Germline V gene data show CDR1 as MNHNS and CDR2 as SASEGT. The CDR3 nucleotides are TGTGCCAGCAGTGAACAGGTGACTAAGAGGGGTCAATCCTACGAGCAGTACTTC. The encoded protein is CASSEQVTKRGQSYEQYF.

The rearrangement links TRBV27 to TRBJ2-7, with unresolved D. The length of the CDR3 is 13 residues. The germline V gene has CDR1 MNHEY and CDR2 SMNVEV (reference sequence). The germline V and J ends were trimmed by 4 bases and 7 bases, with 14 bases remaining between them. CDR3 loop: CASSWSPPREQYF. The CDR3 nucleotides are TGTGCCAGCAGTTGGAGTCCCCCTAGAGAGCAGTACTTC.

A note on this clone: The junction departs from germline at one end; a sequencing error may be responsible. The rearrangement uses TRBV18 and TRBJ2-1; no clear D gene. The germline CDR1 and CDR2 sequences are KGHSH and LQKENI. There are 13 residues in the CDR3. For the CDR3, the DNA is TGTGCCAGCTCACCTCTGGAGTACAATGGGCAGTTCTTC. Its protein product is CASSPLEYNGQFF.

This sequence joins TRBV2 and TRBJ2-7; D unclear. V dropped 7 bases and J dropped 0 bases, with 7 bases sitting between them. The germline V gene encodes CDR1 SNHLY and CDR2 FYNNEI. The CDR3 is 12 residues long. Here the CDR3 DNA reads TGTGCCAGCACCGCCCTCTCCTACGAGCAGTACTTC. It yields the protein CASTALSYEQYF.

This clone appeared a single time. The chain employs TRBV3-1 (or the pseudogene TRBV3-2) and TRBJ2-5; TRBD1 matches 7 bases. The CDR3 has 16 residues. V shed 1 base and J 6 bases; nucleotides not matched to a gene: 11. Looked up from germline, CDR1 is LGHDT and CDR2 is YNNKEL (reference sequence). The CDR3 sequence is CASSQAQLGQQQTQYF. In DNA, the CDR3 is TGTGCCAGCAGCCAAGCCCAGCTGGGACAGCAGCAGACCCAGTACTTC.

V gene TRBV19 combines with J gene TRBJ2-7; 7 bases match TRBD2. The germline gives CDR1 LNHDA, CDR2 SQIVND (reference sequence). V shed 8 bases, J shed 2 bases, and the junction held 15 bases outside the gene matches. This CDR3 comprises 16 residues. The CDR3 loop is CASRSTFGRWPYEQYF. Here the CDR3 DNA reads TGTGCCAGTCGGTCGACGTTCGGGAGGTGGCCCTACGAGCAGTACTTC. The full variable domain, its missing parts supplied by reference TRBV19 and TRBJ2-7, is DGGITQSPKYLFRKEGQNVTLSCEQNLNHDAMYWYRQDPGQGLRLIYYSQIVNDFQKGDIAEGYSVSREKKESFPLTVTSAQKNPTAFYLCASRSTFGRWPYEQYFGPGTRLTVT.

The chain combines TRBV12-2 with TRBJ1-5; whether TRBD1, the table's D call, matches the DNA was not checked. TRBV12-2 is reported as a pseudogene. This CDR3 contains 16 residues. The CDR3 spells CASRLVPDRDDQPQHF. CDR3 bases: TGTGCAAGTCGCTTAGTCCCCGACAGGGATGATCAGCCCCAGCATTTT.

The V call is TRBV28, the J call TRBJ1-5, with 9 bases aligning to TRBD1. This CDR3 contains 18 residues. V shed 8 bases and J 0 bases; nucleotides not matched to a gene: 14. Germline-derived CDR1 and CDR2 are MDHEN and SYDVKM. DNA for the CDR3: TGTGCCAGCCTATACCAATTGGGACAGGGAGTTAGCAATCAGCCCCAGCATTTT. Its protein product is CASLYQLGQGVSNQPQHF.

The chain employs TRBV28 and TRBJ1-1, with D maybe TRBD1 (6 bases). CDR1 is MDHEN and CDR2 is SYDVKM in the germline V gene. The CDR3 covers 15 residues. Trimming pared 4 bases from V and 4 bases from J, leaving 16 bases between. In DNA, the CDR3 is TGTGCCAGCAGTTCTACGGGGGGCTGGGTCACTGAAGCTTTCTTT. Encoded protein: CASSSTGGWVTEAFF.

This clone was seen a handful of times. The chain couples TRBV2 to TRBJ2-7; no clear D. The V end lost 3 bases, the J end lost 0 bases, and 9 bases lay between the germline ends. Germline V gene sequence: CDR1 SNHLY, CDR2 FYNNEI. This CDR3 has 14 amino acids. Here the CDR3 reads CASSDRWGSYEQYF. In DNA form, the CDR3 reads TGTGCCAGCAGTGATCGTTGGGGCTCCTACGAGCAGTACTTC.

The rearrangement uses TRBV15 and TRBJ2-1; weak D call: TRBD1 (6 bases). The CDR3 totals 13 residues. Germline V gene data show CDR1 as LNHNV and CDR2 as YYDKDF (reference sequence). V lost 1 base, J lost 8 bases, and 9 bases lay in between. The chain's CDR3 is CATSRGQVDEQFF. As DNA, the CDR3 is TGTGCCACCAGCAGAGGACAGGTCGATGAGCAGTTCTTC. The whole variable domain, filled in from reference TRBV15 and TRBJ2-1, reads DAMVIQNPRYQVTQFGKPVTLSCSQTLNHNVMYWYQQKSSQAPKLLFHYYDKDFNNEADTPDNFQSRRPNTSFCFLDIRSPGLGDTAMYLCATSRGQVDEQFFGPGTRLTVL.

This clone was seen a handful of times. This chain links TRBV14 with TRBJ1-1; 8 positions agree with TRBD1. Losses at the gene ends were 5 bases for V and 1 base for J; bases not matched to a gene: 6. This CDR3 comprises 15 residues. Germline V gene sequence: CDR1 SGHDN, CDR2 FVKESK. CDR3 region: CASSRDRLRNTEAFF. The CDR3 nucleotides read TGTGCCAGCAGCAGGGACAGGCTAAGGAACACTGAAGCTTTCTTT.

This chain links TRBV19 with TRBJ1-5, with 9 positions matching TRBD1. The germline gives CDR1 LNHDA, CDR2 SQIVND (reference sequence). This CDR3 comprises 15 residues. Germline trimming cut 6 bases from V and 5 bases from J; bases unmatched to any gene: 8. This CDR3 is CASSQDRGYYQPQHF. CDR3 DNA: TGTGCCAGTAGCCAAGACAGGGGGTATTATCAGCCCCAGCATTTT.

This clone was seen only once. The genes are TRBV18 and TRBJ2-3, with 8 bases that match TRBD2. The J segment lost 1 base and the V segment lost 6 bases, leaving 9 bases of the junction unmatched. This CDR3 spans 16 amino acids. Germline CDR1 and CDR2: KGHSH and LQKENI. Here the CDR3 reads CASSGTLAGGTDTQYF. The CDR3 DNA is TGTGCCAGCTCCGGAACCCTAGCGGGCGGCACAGATACGCAGTATTTT.

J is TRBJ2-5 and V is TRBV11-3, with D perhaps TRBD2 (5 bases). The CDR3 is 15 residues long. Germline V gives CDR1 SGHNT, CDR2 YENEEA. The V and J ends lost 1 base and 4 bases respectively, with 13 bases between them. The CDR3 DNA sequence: TGTGCCAGCAGCTTAGGGTCTCAGCGGAGAGAGACCCAGTACTTC. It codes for CASSLGSQRRETQYF.

The CDR3 nucleotides are TGTGCCAGCAGTGAATCGATCCGGGGTACTGAAGCTTTCTTT. Translated, it gives CASSESIRGTEAFF. The gene calls are TRBV2 and TRBJ1-1; no clear D gene. The CDR3 loop spans 14 amino acids. The ends were cut back, 2 bases at V and 5 bases at J, with 12 bases in the middle. Per germline, CDR1 SNHLY and CDR2 FYNNEI.

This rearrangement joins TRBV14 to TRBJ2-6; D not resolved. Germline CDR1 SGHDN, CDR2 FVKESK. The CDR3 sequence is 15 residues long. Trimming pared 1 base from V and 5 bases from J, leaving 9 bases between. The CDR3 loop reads CASSQGLLRANVLTF. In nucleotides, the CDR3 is TGTGCCAGCAGCCAAGGCCTATTGAGGGCCAACGTCCTGACTTTC.

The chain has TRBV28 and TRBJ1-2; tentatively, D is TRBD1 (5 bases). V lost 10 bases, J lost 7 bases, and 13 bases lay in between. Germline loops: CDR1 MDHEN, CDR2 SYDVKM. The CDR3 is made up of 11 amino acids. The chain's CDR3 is CATRETAGYTF. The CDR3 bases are TGTGCCACCAGGGAGACAGCTGGCTACACCTTC.

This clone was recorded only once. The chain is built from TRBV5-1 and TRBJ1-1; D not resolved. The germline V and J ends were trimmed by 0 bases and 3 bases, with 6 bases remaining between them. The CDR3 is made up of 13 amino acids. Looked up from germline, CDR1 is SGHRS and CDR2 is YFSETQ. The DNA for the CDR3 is TGCGCCAGCAGCTTGGTAGTCGACACTGAAGCTTTCTTT. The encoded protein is CASSLVVDTEAFF.

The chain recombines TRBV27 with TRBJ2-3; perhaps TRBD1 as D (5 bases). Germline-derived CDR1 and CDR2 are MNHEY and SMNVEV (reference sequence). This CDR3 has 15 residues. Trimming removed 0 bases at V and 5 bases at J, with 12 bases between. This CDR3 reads CASSLSLGAGDTQYF. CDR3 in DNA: TGTGCCAGCAGTTTATCGTTAGGGGCAGGAGATACGCAGTATTTT.

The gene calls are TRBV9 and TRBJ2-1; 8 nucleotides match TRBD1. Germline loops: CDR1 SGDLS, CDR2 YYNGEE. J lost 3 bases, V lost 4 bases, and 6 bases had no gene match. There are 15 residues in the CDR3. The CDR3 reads CASSLGTGDYNEQFF. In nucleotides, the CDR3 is TGTGCCAGCAGCCTCGGGACAGGTGACTACAATGAGCAGTTCTTC.